This T cell receptor (beta chain) was obtained from a study of T-cell reconstitution after alpha-beta-depleted transplantation in children. General observations from the study: Day-60 TCRbeta diversity that was high in some patients was derived from surviving recipient T cells and thymic progenitors. After one year, T-cell counts and TCRbeta diversity mostly came from new T cells. Expanded graft clones, several hundred of them, were reportedly the source of alpha-beta T cells about two months after transplant.

Using unique molecular identifiers, the investigators prepared the TCRbeta library. TCRdb reprocessed the PCR reads via MiXCR and lists one record per CDR3 protein. Among around 300,000 distinct CDR3 sequences, around 10% were seen once, and the ten largest hold less than 8%. In germline, CDR1 is MNHEY, CDR2 SMNVEV (reference sequence). The CDR3 covers 14 residues. Trimming pared 6 bases from V and 6 bases from J, leaving 15 bases between. This clonotype was found many times. No antigen is known for it. The source material was PBMCs, sampled before TCRalphabeta/CD19-depleted stem cell transplant. The sequence came from a boy younger than two with acute myeloid leukemia, due to receive a stem cell transplant. The genes are TRBV27 and TRBJ2-1; D tentatively reads TRBD1 or TRBD2 (5 bases each). In DNA, the CDR3 is TGTGCCAGCAGCCGCCGGGGCTCAGGCAATGAGCAGTTCTTC. Protein sequence: CASSRRGSGNEQFF.